A single sample gave rise to the 22 T cell receptor beta chains below, sequenced in a study of robustness of blood B and T cell sequencing. The template for TCR beta quantification was mRNA, not genomic DNA. cDNA synthesis used template switching with a 5' universal priming oligo. Every cDNA molecule received a random 12-nucleotide UMI from the template-switch oligo. TCRdb recomputed calls from the PCR reads with MiXCR, one row per CDR3 protein. The sample lists over 1,400 distinct CDR3 sequences; 55% to 75% were seen once. Sequenced sample: peripheral blood. The receptors derive from a human donor in good health.

The CDR3 coding sequence is TGTGCCAGCAGTTACTCGGGCAGTAGAGATGAAAAACTGTTTTTT. Protein product: CASSYSGSRDEKLFF. V and J are TRBV6-2 or TRBV6-3 and TRBJ1-4; D is ambiguous. The CDR3 totals 15 residues. Between the trimmed V and J ends, which lost 0 bases and 6 bases, there was a span of 11 bases. Germline CDR1 and CDR2: MNHEY and SVGEGT.

The rearrangement joins TRBV7-7 to TRBJ1-1, with D hard to call. V lost 5 bases and J lost 0, with 7 bases in between. Germline CDR1 is SSHAT and CDR2 is FNYEAQ (reference sequence). The CDR3 loop spans 13 amino acids. CDR3 loop: CASSPIMNTEAFF. CDR3 sequence (DNA): TGTGCCAGCAGCCCCATAATGAACACTGAAGCTTTCTTT. The full variable domain, with the rest looked up from reference TRBV7-7 and TRBJ1-1, is GAGVSQSPRYKVTKRGQDVTLRCDPISSHATLYWYQQALGQGPEFLTYFNYEAQPDKSGLPSDRFSAERPEGSISTLTIQRTEQRDSAMYRCASSPIMNTEAFFGQGTRLTVV.

The chain is built from TRBV5-1 and TRBJ2-7; the match to TRBD2 covers 8 bases. Germline values: CDR1 SGHRS, CDR2 YFSETQ. The CDR3 consists of 13 residues. The V segment lost 5 bases and the J segment 3 bases; nucleotides outside the gene matches: 4. The CDR3 is CASSSGDFYEQYF. In DNA, the CDR3 is TGCGCCAGCAGTAGCGGGGACTTCTACGAGCAGTACTTC.

This clonotype came up once. The chain employs TRBV10-3 and TRBJ1-2; D gene unclear. This CDR3 comprises 15 residues. From germline, CDR1 is ENHRY and CDR2 SYGVKD. V was shortened by 0 bases and J by 2 bases, with 10 bases between the two germline ends. CDR3 region: CAISESGQKNYGYTF. CDR3 coding DNA: TGTGCCATCAGTGAGTCAGGGCAGAAGAACTATGGCTACACCTTC.

This chain joins TRBV5-1 and TRBJ1-4; D is possibly TRBD1 (6 bases). The V end was cut by 1 base, the J end by 8 bases, with 12 bases between. Germline-derived CDR1 and CDR2 are SGHRS and YFSETQ. This CDR3 contains 14 residues. CDR3 residues: CASSLTGFGEKLFF. CDR3 nucleotide sequence: TGCGCCAGCAGCTTGACAGGGTTTGGGGAAAAACTGTTTTTT.

The chain recombines TRBV7-3 with TRBJ1-2; the match to TRBD1 covers 7 bases. With 5 bases clipped from V and 3 bases from J, the junction kept 9 bases outside the gene matches. The CDR3 totals 15 residues. The germline V gene has CDR1 SGHTA and CDR2 FQGTGA. The CDR3 sequence is CASSPSGTEDYGYTF. The DNA of the CDR3 is TGTGCCAGCAGCCCATCCGGGACAGAAGACTATGGCTACACCTTC.

J is TRBJ2-1 and V is TRBV20-1; D unresolved. V was pared by 1 base and J by 7 bases, with 8 bases between. This CDR3 contains 12 residues. The V gene's germline CDR1 is DFQATT and CDR2 SNEGSKA (reference sequence). Here the CDR3 DNA reads TGCAGTGCTAGAGCCCAGGCTAATGAGCAGTTCTTC. Its protein product is CSARAQANEQFF.

This clonotype has more than one count but fewer than ten. The V call is TRBV4-2, the J call TRBJ2-2; D is undetermined. Germline loops: CDR1 LGHNA, CDR2 YNFKEQ. Trimming pared 0 bases from V and 4 bases from J, leaving 15 bases between. This CDR3 has 17 residues. In DNA form, the CDR3 reads TGTGCCAGCAGCCAAGATTGGGCGAGCCGTGGCACCGGGGAGCTGTTTTTT. The encoded protein is CASSQDWASRGTGELFF.

The chain has TRBV10-3 and TRBJ2-7; the D is unclear. Per the germline V gene, CDR1 is ENHRY and CDR2 is SYGVKD. V shed 3 bases and J shed 3 bases, with 3 bases lying between them. The length of the CDR3 is 11 residues. DNA of the CDR3: TGTGCCATCAGTGATGTCTACGAGCAGTACTTC. Translating it yields CAISDVYEQYF.

In its sample, this clonotype was seen once. The chain joins TRBV6-1 to TRBJ2-7, with 7 bases matching TRBD1. V lost 6 bases and J lost 1; bases outside the gene matches: 3. Looked up from germline, CDR1 is MNHNS and CDR2 is SASEGT. The CDR3 has 13 amino acids. CDR3 protein: CASRRGQSYEQYF. The DNA for the CDR3 is TGTGCCAGCAGACGGGGACAGTCCTACGAGCAGTACTTC.

V gene TRBV20-1 combines with J gene TRBJ1-4; unclear D gene. Germline V gene lookup returns CDR1 DFQATT and CDR2 SNEGSKA (reference sequence). The CDR3 is 14 residues long. V dropped 3 bases and J dropped 5 bases, with 13 bases sitting between them. CDR3 amino acids: CSASSWKGNEKLFF. The CDR3 nucleotides are TGCAGTGCTAGTTCTTGGAAGGGCAATGAAAAACTGTTTTTT.

This clonotype was recorded a few times. The chain links TRBV2 to TRBJ1-2; D is possibly TRBD1 (6 bases). Germline V gene lookup returns CDR1 SNHLY and CDR2 FYNNEI. This CDR3 spans 15 amino acids. Trimming removed 2 bases at V and 6 bases at J, with 16 bases between. CDR3 amino acids: CASSESAGEVHGYTF. The CDR3 nucleotides read TGTGCCAGCAGTGAATCCGCAGGGGAAGTGCATGGCTACACCTTC.

CDR3 region: CASSLRGTGGTDTQYF. The CDR3 DNA follows: TGCGCCAGCAGCTTGAGGGGGACAGGGGGCACAGATACGCAGTATTTT. The J gene is TRBJ2-3, the V gene TRBV5-1; TRBD1 matches 10 bases. This CDR3 has 16 amino acids. Germline V gene sequence: CDR1 SGHRS, CDR2 YFSETQ. J gave up 1 base and V 1 base, and 3 bases lay outside the gene matches. The full variable domain, completed using reference TRBV5-1 and TRBJ2-3, is KAGVTQTPRYLIKTRGQQVTLSCSPISGHRSVSWYQQTPGQGLQFLFEYFSETQRNKGNFPGRFSGRQFSNSRSEMNVSTLELGDSALYLCASSLRGTGGTDTQYFGPGTRLTVL.

The chain recombines TRBV10-2 with TRBJ2-5, with D possibly being TRBD1 or TRBD2 (5 bases each). The V end was cut by 6 bases, the J end by 2 bases, with 10 bases between. Germline CDR1 is WSHSY and CDR2 is SAAADI. The CDR3 has 13 residues. CDR3 protein: CASRRDLQETQYF. The CDR3 DNA reads as TGCGCCAGCAGGAGGGACCTACAAGAGACCCAGTACTTC.

DNA of the CDR3: TGTGCCAGCAGCGGGGGTCCCGCTAGCTCCTACGAGCAGTACTTC. Encoded protein: CASSGGPASSYEQYF. This rearrangement joins TRBV3-1 to TRBJ2-7, with D possibly called TRBD1 or TRBD2 (5 bases each). The CDR3 covers 15 residues. Germline V CDR1 and CDR2: LGHDT, YNNKEL (reference sequence). The V end lost 5 bases, the J end lost 0 bases, and 14 bases lay between the germline ends.

This clonotype showed up just a few times. This chain uses TRBV29-1 with TRBJ2-3, with D possibly being TRBD1 (6 bases). CDR3 size: 13 residues. Between the trimmed V and J ends, which lost 8 bases and 2 bases, there was a span of 14 bases. Germline CDR1 and CDR2: SQVTM and ANQGSEA. The CDR3 nucleotides read TGCAGCCTCCGGCGGACAGACACAGATACGCAGTATTTT. Residues: CSLRRTDTDTQYF.

The chain is built from TRBV2 and TRBJ2-5; D is possibly TRBD1 (6 bases). Germline CDR1 SNHLY, CDR2 FYNNEI. This CDR3 spans 15 amino acids. The V end lost 2 bases, the J end lost 4 bases, and 14 bases lay between the germline ends. CDR3 in DNA: TGTGCCAGCAGTGAAATGCCAGGGGATGGAGAGACCCAGTACTTC. It translates to CASSEMPGDGETQYF.

The genes are TRBV7-9 and TRBJ2-7, with D perhaps matching TRBD1 (6 bases). Trimming took 4 bases from V and 7 from J, leaving 14 bases between them. Germline loops: CDR1 SEHNR, CDR2 FQNEAQ (reference sequence). CDR3 length: 13 residues. The CDR3 reads CASSSTGHREQYF. The CDR3 coding sequence is TGTGCCAGCAGCTCAACGGGACACCGGGAGCAGTACTTC.

The V and J genes are TRBV13 and TRBJ1-6; 7 positions match TRBD1. Losses at the gene ends were 6 bases for V and 5 bases for J; bases not matched to a gene: 7. The germline V gene has CDR1 PRHDT and CDR2 FYEKMQ (reference sequence). The CDR3 runs 15 residues. The CDR3 DNA sequence: TGTGCCAGCAGGCCCACAGGGGCAAATAATTCACCCCTCCACTTT. This sequence encodes CASRPTGANNSPLHF.

The rearrangement uses TRBV5-6 and TRBJ2-1, with D hard to call. Looked up from germline, CDR1 is SGHDT and CDR2 is YYEEEE. The CDR3 consists of 16 residues. The V end lost 4 bases, the J end lost 8 bases, and 22 bases lay between the germline ends. This CDR3 is CASSDGPPGLAYEQFF. CDR3 nucleotide sequence: TGTGCCAGCAGCGATGGACCTCCGGGCCTCGCATATGAGCAGTTCTTC.

This clonotype was observed a handful of times. The V gene is TRBV30, the J gene TRBJ1-3; TRBD1 matches at 7 bases. CDR3 length: 12 residues. Trimming took 5 bases from V and 2 from J; bases not matched to a gene: 0. Germline CDR1 reads GTSNPN; CDR2 reads SVGIG (reference sequence). This CDR3 reads CAWGTAGNTIYF. CDR3 bases: TGTGCCTGGGGGACAGCTGGAAACACCATATATTTT.

The chain couples TRBV5-1 to TRBJ2-7, with a possible D match to TRBD1 (5 bases). V lost 0 bases to trimming and J lost 1 base, with 11 bases between them. The CDR3 runs to 15 residues. The germline CDR1 and CDR2 sequences are SGHRS and YFSETQ. The DNA of the CDR3 is TGCGCCAGCAGCTTGGGACAGACCCTATCCTACGAGCAGTACTTC. Translating it yields CASSLGQTLSYEQYF.